These T cell receptor beta chains were read from a single sample in a study of T cells after yellow fever vaccination. TCRdb re-analysed the 5' RACE reads in MiXCR, keeping a single row per CDR3 protein. This sample has 100,000 to 150,000 distinct CDR3 sequences; 7.4% occur once, and the top ten carry around 2.6%. Source: CD4+ T cells sorted from PBMCs, taken around 10 days after the first yellow fever vaccination. The receptors come from a man younger than 35 who received the YFV17D yellow fever vaccine. CDR3s include the opening cysteine and the closing phenylalanine or tryptophan. A D gene is named only where the DNA matches it firmly. Clone size appears in some rows only: once, few, many, or a class for an expanded clone.

TRBJ2-1 | TRBV5-1 | - | TRBD2 | TGCGCCAGCAGCTTGGGCCTAGCGGGTAGCGAGCAGCTCTTC | CASSLGLAGSEQLF
TRBJ1-2 | TRBV6-5 | many | TRBD1 | TGTGCCAGCAGGGCAACCGGGACAGGTCACGGCTACACCTTC | CASRATGTGHGYTF
TRBJ2-3 | TRBV4-3 | many | TRBD1 | TGCGCCAGCAGCCAACCGACAGGGTCAGATACGCAGTATTTT | CASSQPTGSDTQYF
TRBJ2-5 | TRBV20-1 | many | - | TGCAGTGCTAGCAATCCGGGGTCCTCCCAAGAGACCCAGTACTTC | CSASNPGSSQETQYF
TRBJ2-5 | TRBV5-1 | many | TRBD2 | TGCGCCAGCAGCGGGGAGGGGACCCAGTACTTC | CASSGEGTQYF
TRBJ2-3 | TRBV10-3 | many | TRBD1 | TGTGCCACGGAGGGGGCAGGGGGCTCAGATACGCAGTATTTT | CATEGAGGSDTQYF
TRBJ2-2 | TRBV28 | - | - | TGTGCCAGCAGTTTATCAGCACCGGGGGAGCTGTTTTTT | CASSLSAPGELFF
TRBJ1-2 | TRBV2 | many | - | TGTGCCAGCAGTGAATTTAAGGGACACCCCTATGGCTACACCTTC | CASSEFKGHPYGYTF
TRBJ2-3 | TRBV12-3/TRBV12-4 | many | - | TGTGCCAGCAGTTTCCTCTTCACAGATACGCAGTATTTT | CASSFLFTDTQYF
TRBJ2-3 | TRBV7-9 | many | - | TGTGCCAGCAGCTTAAGGGATCTGGCGGATACGCAGTATTTT | CASSLRDLADTQYF
TRBJ2-5 | TRBV5-6 | few | - | TGTGCCAGCAGCTTCCTATCCCAGGAGACCCAGTACTTC | CASSFLSQETQYF
TRBJ2-2 | TRBV5-1 | many | TRBD1 | TGCGCCAGCGGGACAGCTACCTGGGGGGAGCTGTTTTTT | CASGTATWGELFF
TRBJ2-2 | TRBV7-6 | - | - | TGTGCCAGCAGCCTGCGACTATCCGCGAACACCGGGGAGCTGTTTTTT | CASSLRLSANTGELFF
TRBJ1-1 | TRBV5-1 | many | - | TGCGCCAGCAGCCCGACCCGGCAGAACACTGAAGCTTTCTTT | CASSPTRQNTEAFF
TRBJ1-1 | TRBV6-2/TRBV6-3 | many | - | TGTGCCAGCAGTTTCTCACTACGGGGGAAAGCTTTCTTT | CASSFSLRGKAFF
TRBJ2-7 | TRBV5-1 | many | - | TGCGCCAGCAGCTTGGGAGGGGCTCAGAGTTACGAGCAGTACTTC | CASSLGGAQSYEQYF
TRBJ2-5 | TRBV24-1 | - | TRBD2 | TGTGCCACCAGTCCTAGCGGGGTAGAGACCCAGTACTTC | CATSPSGVETQYF
TRBJ2-5 | TRBV3-1 | many | - | TGTGCCAGCAGCCCCGGGACTGACGGGAGGACCCAGTACTTC | CASSPGTDGRTQYF
TRBJ1-6 | TRBV7-9 | many | - | TGTGCCAGCACCTCTTGGGGGGGAAAAAATTCACCCCTCCACTTT | CASTSWGGKNSPLHF
TRBJ1-2 | TRBV4-3 | many | - | TGCGCCAGCAGCCAAGACGGCAGGGAGGGGTATGGCTACACCTTC | CASSQDGREGYGYTF
TRBJ1-5 | TRBV10-3 | many | - | TGTGCCATCAGTGAGTCCCGGGCAGGGGATAGCAATCAGCCCCAGCATTTT | CAISESRAGDSNQPQHF
TRBJ2-1 | TRBV7-2 | many | TRBD2 | TGTGCCAGCAGCTTAGGTATGCCCAGCGGGGGCTACAATGAGCAGTTCTTC | CASSLGMPSGGYNEQFF
TRBJ1-5 | TRBV6-2/TRBV6-3 | many | - | TGTGCCAGCAGGTCAAGCAATCAGCCCCAGCATTTT | CASRSSNQPQHF
TRBJ2-1 | TRBV7-9 | many | TRBD1 | TGTGCCAGCAGCTTTGGCCCCGGCAGGGGGAATCCTAATGAGCAGTTCTTC | CASSFGPGRGNPNEQFF
TRBJ2-2 | TRBV5-6 | many | TRBD1 | TGTGCCAGCAGCTGGAGGGACAGGACCAACACCGGGGAGCTGTTTTTT | CASSWRDRTNTGELFF
TRBJ1-5 | TRBV6-2/TRBV6-3 | many | - | TGTGCCAGCAGCGCCATACAGGGTCGGGTTCGGTGGCCCCAGCATTTT | CASSAIQGRVRWPQHF
TRBJ1-3 | TRBV4-1 | few | - | TGCGCCAGCAGCCAAAGGTCGGACGGCCTCTCTGGAAACACCATATATTTT | CASSQRSDGLSGNTIYF
TRBJ2-1 | TRBV10-3 | many | - | TGTGCCATCAGTGAGTCAGCAGCCTACAATGAGCAGTTCTTC | CAISESAAYNEQFF
TRBJ1-1 | TRBV7-2 | few | - | TGTGCCAGCAGCTTAGTCGGTATGGCTTTCTTT | CASSLVGMAFF
TRBJ2-2 | TRBV24-1 | many | - | TGTGCCACCAGTGATTTGAGTGGGACCAACACCGGGGAGCTGTTTTTT | CATSDLSGTNTGELFF
TRBJ1-1 | TRBV7-9 | many | - | TGTGCCAGCAGCTTAGGCGGGGCGGGGTCGCTAAATGAAGCTTTCTTT | CASSLGGAGSLNEAFF
TRBJ2-5 | TRBV4-3 | many | - | TGCGCCAGCAGCCATTGGGGGGCCGGAGAGACCCAGTACTTC | CASSHWGAGETQYF
TRBJ2-1 | TRBV5-1 | many | - | TGCGCCAGCAGCTTCGGGGACAACTACAATGAGCAGTTCTTC | CASSFGDNYNEQFF
TRBJ2-1 | TRBV19 | many | TRBD1 | TGTGCCAGCAAGCTCCCAGGGGGCTCCTACAATGAGCAGTTCTTC | CASKLPGGSYNEQFF
TRBJ2-5 | TRBV13 | many | TRBD1 | TGTGCCAGCAGTTGGAGACAGGGCGGCGAGACCCAGTACTTC | CASSWRQGGETQYF
TRBJ2-3 | TRBV11-3 | many | TRBD1 | TGTGCCAGCAGCTTAAACGGACAGGGGCCAAACACAGATACGCAGTATTTT | CASSLNGQGPNTDTQYF
TRBJ1-2 | TRBV4-3 | many | - | TGCGCCAGCAGCCAAGTTAAGGAGGGATGGGGCTACACCTTC | CASSQVKEGWGYTF